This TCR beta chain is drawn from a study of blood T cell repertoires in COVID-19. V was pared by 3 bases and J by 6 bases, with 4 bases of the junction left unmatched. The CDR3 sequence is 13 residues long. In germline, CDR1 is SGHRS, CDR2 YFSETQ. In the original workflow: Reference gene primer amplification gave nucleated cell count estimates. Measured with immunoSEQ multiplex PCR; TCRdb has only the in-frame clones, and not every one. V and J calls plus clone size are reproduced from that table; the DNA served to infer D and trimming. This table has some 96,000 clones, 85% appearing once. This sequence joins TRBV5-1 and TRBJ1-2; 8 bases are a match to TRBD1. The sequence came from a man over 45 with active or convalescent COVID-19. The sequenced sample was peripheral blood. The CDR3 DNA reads TGCGCCAGCAGCTGGGACAGGCTCGATGGCTACACCTTC. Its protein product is CASSWDRLDGYTF.